The 15 T cell receptor beta chains given below trace back to one sample, sequenced in a study of cytomegalovirus exposure and HLA in healthy donors. Researchers ran the PCR with 60 Vbeta and 13 Jbeta primers. Sequencing used immunoSEQ multiplex PCR; TCRdb keeps in-frame clones, though not all of them. The table lists 150,000 or so clones, more than 60% of them singletons. Material: PBMCs. These receptors all stem from a woman aged 40 to 50 in good health and CMV-seronegative.

The chain has TRBV4-1 and TRBJ1-2; D not resolved. This CDR3 is 15 amino acids long. Deletions cut 3 bases from V and 3 bases from J, with 14 bases between. The V gene's germline CDR1 is MGHRA and CDR2 YSYEKL. CDR3 region: CASSQGPGIDYGYTF. CDR3 DNA sequence: TGCGCCAGCAGCCAGGGCCCGGGGATTGACTATGGCTACACCTTC.

This clone showed up just once. The chain is built from TRBV7-9 and TRBJ1-3; the match to TRBD1 covers 7 bases. V shed 5 bases and J 7 bases; nucleotides not matched to a gene: 8. Germline assignment: CDR1 SEHNR and CDR2 FQNEAQ (reference sequence). The CDR3 is 14 amino acids. CDR3 bases: TGTGCCAGCAGCCCAACAGGGGAGAGTAACACCATATATTTT. Translating gives CASSPTGESNTIYF.

V usage is TRBV4-1 and J usage is TRBJ2-1; 9 nucleotides match TRBD2. V was pared by 1 base and J by 8 bases, with 12 bases of the junction left unmatched. Germline-derived CDR1 and CDR2 are MGHRA and YSYEKL. CDR3 length equals 17 residues. The CDR3 here is CASSQAGTSRGGDEQFF. The CDR3 nucleotides are TGCGCCAGCAGCCAAGCCGGGACTAGCCGGGGAGGGGATGAGCAGTTCTTC.

The V gene is TRBV6-1, the J gene TRBJ2-1; TRBD1 agrees at 7 bases. This CDR3 has 14 residues. Germline trimming cut 8 bases from V and 8 bases from J; bases unmatched to any gene: 12. CDR1 and CDR2 (germline): MNHNS, SASEGT. The CDR3 loop is CASRRAGGIDEQFF. CDR3 sequence (DNA): TGTGCCAGCCGGCGGGCAGGGGGTATCGATGAGCAGTTCTTC.

The chain combines TRBV7-8 with TRBJ1-1; D gene uncertain. The CDR3 runs to 14 residues. Per the germline V gene, CDR1 is SGHVS and CDR2 is FQNEAQ. Deletions cut 1 base from V and 2 bases from J, with 8 bases between. The CDR3 loop reads CASSLGRLNTEAFF. CDR3 sequence (DNA): TGTGCCAGCAGCTTAGGGAGACTAAACACTGAAGCTTTCTTT.

The CDR3 bases are TGCGCCAGCAGCCTCTCCCCGGGACAGCACAATGAGCAGTTCTTC. It translates to CASSLSPGQHNEQFF. The chain uses TRBV5-1 and TRBJ2-1; 7 positions match TRBD1. The V and J ends lost 4 bases and 5 bases, in that order; junction bases with no gene match: 9. The germline V gene encodes CDR1 SGHRS and CDR2 YFSETQ. CDR3 length: 15 amino acids.

The V and J genes are TRBV5-6 and TRBJ1-1; D unresolved. Germline CDR1 is SGHDT and CDR2 is YYEEEE. V was trimmed by 2 bases and J by 1 base, leaving 9 bases between them. The CDR3 totals 14 residues. CDR3 DNA sequence: TGTGCCAGCAGCTTAAACCCAGGGAACACTGAAGCTTTCTTT. Translation: CASSLNPGNTEAFF. Based on the CDR3 plus reference TRBV5-6 and TRBJ1-1, the full variable domain is DAGVTQSPTHLIKTRGQQVTLRCSPKSGHDTVSWYQQALGQGPQFIFQYYEEEERQRGNFPDRFSGHQFPNYSSELNVNALLLGDSALYLCASSLNPGNTEAFFGQGTRLTVV.

This chain joins TRBV6-6 and TRBJ1-2; 8 positions agree with TRBD1. V trimming: 6 bases; J trimming: 4 bases; junction bases outside the gene matches: 10. The CDR3 extends over 15 amino acids. CDR1 is MNHNY, CDR2 SVGAGI, per germline (reference sequence). Written as DNA, the CDR3 is TGTGCCAGCAGCAACTCCGGACAGGGAGTCTATGGCTACACCTTC. This codes for CASSNSGQGVYGYTF.

The rearrangement joins TRBV6-1 to TRBJ1-5; 8 bases map to TRBD1. The CDR3 is 20 amino acids. Germline V CDR1 and CDR2: MNHNS, SASEGT. With V trimmed by 2 bases and J by 3 bases, 18 bases remained unmatched. This CDR3 reads CASSEREISWDRLNNQPQHF. CDR3 DNA sequence: TGTGCCAGCAGTGAACGCGAAATATCCTGGGACAGGCTAAACAATCAGCCCCAGCATTTT.

The rearrangement links TRBV7-9 to TRBJ1-1; possibly TRBD1 for D (5 bases). V lost 1 base, J lost 7 bases, and 7 bases lay in between. The CDR3 consists of 12 residues. Per germline, CDR1 SEHNR and CDR2 FQNEAQ (reference sequence). The CDR3 nucleotides are TGTGCCAGCAGCTTAGGGACACTTGAAGCTTTCTTT. Translation: CASSLGTLEAFF.

By frequency in the sample, this clone is medium-sized. This chain uses TRBV6-6 with TRBJ1-5; TRBD1 matches 7 bases. The CDR3 length is 13 residues. Trimming removed 7 bases from V and 5 bases from J; junction bases left unmatched: 5. The V gene's germline CDR1 is MNHNY and CDR2 SVGAGI (reference sequence). CDR3 sequence: CASTPQGHQPQHF. The CDR3 nucleotides are TGTGCCAGCACCCCACAGGGGCATCAGCCCCAGCATTTT.

V usage is TRBV7-6 and J usage is TRBJ2-1; 12 nucleotides match TRBD2. This CDR3 contains 17 residues. Germline V lookup: CDR1 SGHVS, CDR2 FNYEAQ. The junction had 9 bases not matched to a gene; V was cut back by 0 bases and J by 9 bases. The CDR3: CASSLAPASGRASEQFF. CDR3 coding DNA: TGTGCCAGCAGCTTAGCGCCCGCTAGCGGGAGGGCTTCTGAGCAGTTCTTC.

The genes are TRBV6-5 and TRBJ2-1; 8 bases map to TRBD1. The CDR3 covers 16 residues. Germline CDR1 and CDR2: MNHEY and SVGAGI. V dropped 2 bases and J dropped 10; count of bases not matched to a gene: 13. The CDR3 coding sequence is TGTGCCAGCAGTTACGGACAGGGCCTGATTGGGAGGGAGCAGTTCTTC. It is translated as CASSYGQGLIGREQFF.

The J gene is TRBJ2-2, the V gene TRBV2, with 12 bases identical to TRBD1. CDR1 is SNHLY, CDR2 FYNNEI, per germline. Unmatched junction bases numbered 6, after V lost 7 bases and J lost 6 bases. CDR3 length: 15 amino acids. As DNA, the CDR3 is TGTGCCAGCACCCGGGACAGGGGGCGAGCCGGGGAGCTGTTTTTT. As protein: CASTRDRGRAGELFF.

The chain combines TRBV10-1 with TRBJ1-5; no reliable D call. Between the trimmed V and J ends, which lost 4 bases and 4 bases, there was a span of 11 bases. CDR1 is WNHNN, CDR2 SYGVQD, per germline (reference sequence). This CDR3 comprises 14 residues. The CDR3 reads CASSGGPRNQPQHF. The CDR3 DNA reads as TGCGCCAGCAGTGGAGGCCCCCGAAATCAGCCCCAGCATTTT.